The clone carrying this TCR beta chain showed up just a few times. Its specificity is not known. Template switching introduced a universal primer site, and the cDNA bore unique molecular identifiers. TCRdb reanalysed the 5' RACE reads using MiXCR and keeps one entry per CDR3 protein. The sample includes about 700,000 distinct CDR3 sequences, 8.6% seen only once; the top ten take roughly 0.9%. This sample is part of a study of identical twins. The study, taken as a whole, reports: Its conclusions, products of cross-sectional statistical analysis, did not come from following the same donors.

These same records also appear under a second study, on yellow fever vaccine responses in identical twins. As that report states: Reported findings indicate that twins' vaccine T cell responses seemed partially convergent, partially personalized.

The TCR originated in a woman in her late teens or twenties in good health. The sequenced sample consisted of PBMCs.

The CDR3 region is CASSLLDQGTEAFF. For the CDR3, the DNA is TGTGCCAGCAGCCTCCTCGATCAGGGGACTGAAGCTTTCTTT. V and J are TRBV7-3 and TRBJ1-1, with a possible D match to TRBD1 (6 bases). The germline CDR1 and CDR2 sequences are SGHTA and FQGTGA. Trimming removed 5 bases at V and 5 bases at J, with 15 bases between. The CDR3 extends over 14 amino acids.